What follows are 11 T cell receptor beta chains derived from one specimen sequenced in a study of siplizumab effects on memory and regulatory T cells. Libraries were prepared by immunoSEQ multiplex PCR; TCRdb keeps only in-frame clonotypes and omits some of them. The data show some 65,000 clones, with over 70% seen just once and about 1.5% held by the top ten. Sequenced input: Tregs sorted from blood. The receptor source for this set is a human donor in good health.

This clone is labeled as medium-sized. This rearrangement joins TRBV11-2 to TRBJ2-1; D uncertain. The germline V and J ends were trimmed by 1 base and 5 bases, with 12 bases remaining between them. Per germline, CDR1 SGHAT and CDR2 FQNNGV. The CDR3 contains 15 residues. The CDR3 region has the DNA TGTGCCAGCAGCTTAGTCCTCGGAAAAAACAATGAGCAGTTCTTC. This gives the protein CASSLVLGKNNEQFF.

A few counts support this clone. The chain couples TRBV28 to TRBJ1-4; possibly TRBD1 for D (5 bases). The CDR3 sequence is 14 residues long. Germline assignment: CDR1 MDHEN and CDR2 SYDVKM. The V and J ends lost 3 bases and 5 bases respectively, with 10 bases between them. CDR3 sequence (DNA): TGTGCCAGCAGTTTCCCGAAGGGGAATGAAAAACTGTTTTTT. Translation: CASSFPKGNEKLFF.

The chain recombines TRBV30 with TRBJ2-5; D gene ambiguous. Germline CDR1 GTSNPN, CDR2 SVGIG (reference sequence). The CDR3 loop spans 11 amino acids. The V end was cut by 1 base, the J end by 5 bases, with 5 bases between. CDR3 sequence reads: CAWSDRETQYF. CDR3 coding DNA: TGTGCCTGGAGTGATCGGGAGACCCAGTACTTC.

V is TRBV18 and J is TRBJ1-5; perhaps TRBD1 as D (6 bases). This CDR3 has 17 amino acids. Germline V lookup: CDR1 KGHSH, CDR2 LQKENI. V gave up 4 bases and J gave up 2 bases, with 18 bases separating them. DNA for the CDR3: TGTGCCAGCTCACGAGGGCCGGGGGGCGAGGGCAATCAGCCCCAGCATTTT. Amino acid sequence: CASSRGPGGEGNQPQHF.

The V gene is TRBV5-4, the J gene TRBJ2-5; 9 nucleotides match TRBD2. Trimming took 4 bases from V and 9 from J; bases not matched to a gene: 13. Germline V gene lookup returns CDR1 SGHNT and CDR2 YYREEE (reference sequence). The CDR3 is 15 residues long. CDR3 DNA sequence: TGTGCCAGCAGCGGGGGACTAGCACTGCACTACGCCCAGTACTTC. As protein: CASSGGLALHYAQYF. Drawing the rest from reference TRBV5-4 and TRBJ2-5, the complete variable domain is ETGVTQSPTHLIKTRGQQVTLRCSSQSGHNTVSWYQQALGQGPQFIFQYYREEENGRGNFPPRFSGLQFPNYSSELNVNALELDDSALYLCASSGGLALHYAQYFGPGTRLLVL.

The chain employs TRBV14 and TRBJ1-2; weak D call: TRBD1 (5 bases). The germline V gene has CDR1 SGHDN and CDR2 FVKESK. The CDR3 runs 16 residues. Trimming left V 0 bases short and J 7 bases short, with 18 bases between. In DNA form, the CDR3 reads TGTGCCAGCAGCCAAGATCCTTGGGGGGTAACAGGTGGCTACACCTTC. Amino acid sequence: CASSQDPWGVTGGYTF.

The rearrangement joins TRBV6-5 to TRBJ2-7; 9 bases are a match to TRBD1. Germline V gives CDR1 MNHEY, CDR2 SVGAGI. V shed 1 base and J 1 base; nucleotides not matched to a gene: 2. The CDR3 sequence is 15 residues long. The CDR3 is CASSYLGTGSYEQYF. The CDR3 bases are TGTGCCAGCAGTTACTTAGGGACAGGGTCCTACGAGCAGTACTTC.

Only a few counts were recorded for this clone. The V gene is TRBV6-1, the J gene TRBJ1-1; no clear D. Germline assignment: CDR1 MNHNS and CDR2 SASEGT. Trimming cost V 1 base and J 7 bases, with 7 bases left between them. There are 12 residues in the CDR3. The DNA for the CDR3 is TGTGCCAGCAGTGAAGTTGGTATTGAAGCTTTCTTT. Residues: CASSEVGIEAFF.

This clone was seen just once. J is TRBJ2-7 and V is TRBV19; unclear D gene. Germline CDR1 is LNHDA and CDR2 is SQIVND (reference sequence). V was pared by 2 bases and J by 5 bases, with 10 bases between. The CDR3 runs to 13 residues. In DNA form, the CDR3 reads TGTGCCAGTAGTATATCCACTACCGACGAGCAGTACTTC. It codes for CASSISTTDEQYF.

The chain recombines TRBV9 with TRBJ2-5; 11 bases align to TRBD2. V shed 5 bases and J 2 bases; nucleotides not matched to a gene: 5. The CDR3 is made up of 15 amino acids. Germline-derived CDR1 and CDR2 are SGDLS and YYNGEE. CDR3: CASSLAGGLQETQYF. As DNA, the CDR3 is TGTGCCAGCAGTTTAGCGGGAGGGTTGCAAGAGACCCAGTACTTC.

This chain uses TRBV4-1 with TRBJ2-1; no reliable D call. Trimming stripped 0 bases from V and 11 bases from J, with 8 bases between. Per germline, CDR1 MGHRA and CDR2 YSYEKL. The CDR3 covers 12 residues. CDR3 bases: TGCGCCAGCAGCCAAGATTTGACGAAGCAGTTCTTC. Amino acids: CASSQDLTKQFF.